These 18 T cell receptor beta chains were all obtained from the same sample, sequenced in a study of OX40 agonist ivuxolimab in advanced cancers. Repertoires were generated with immunoSEQ multiplex PCR, while TCRdb's copy carries only in-frame clones and drops some. The repertoire holds 70,000 to 95,000 clones, with 87% as singletons. This sample comprised CD4+ or CD8+ T cells sorted from blood, obtained in a trial of the OX40 agonist ivuxolimab. These receptors were collected from an adult with an advanced solid tumor such as melanoma, head and neck, liver or kidney cancer.

The chain uses TRBV7-2 and TRBJ1-5; no firm D call. CDR1 SGHTA and CDR2 FQGNSA come from the germline V gene. The ends were cut back, 2 bases at V and 0 bases at J, with 5 bases in the middle. The CDR3 has 14 amino acids. CDR3 coding DNA: TGTGCCAGCAGCTTAAAGCTTAGCAATCAGCCCCAGCATTTT. It yields the protein CASSLKLSNQPQHF.

This clone has a single count. The chain recombines TRBV30 with TRBJ2-7; D unclear. The V gene's germline CDR1 is GTSNPN and CDR2 SVGIG (reference sequence). The CDR3 totals 14 residues. V was shortened by 3 bases and J by 5 bases, with 17 bases between the two germline ends. The CDR3 coding sequence is TGTGCCTGGAGACCCCAGGCCTCGATGGACGAGCAGTACTTC. Residues: CAWRPQASMDEQYF.

This clone was seen once. The V call is TRBV7-9, the J call TRBJ2-7; D gene unclear. The CDR3 runs 12 residues. The V gene lost 5 bases and the J gene lost 0 bases, with 5 bases spanning the gap. Germline V gene data show CDR1 as SEHNR and CDR2 as FQNEAQ (reference sequence). The CDR3 DNA reads TGTGCCAGCAGCCGAACCTCCTACGAGCAGTACTTC. Protein sequence: CASSRTSYEQYF.

The chain has TRBV7-3 and TRBJ2-3, with 8 bases identical to TRBD2. The V gene end was trimmed by 5 bases and the J gene end by 0 bases; junction bases not matched to a gene: 7. Germline V gene sequence: CDR1 SGHTA, CDR2 FQGTGA. The CDR3 loop spans 16 amino acids. The CDR3 nucleotides read TGTGCCAGCAGCGGCTATAGCGGGGCTAGCACAGATACGCAGTATTTT. Encoded protein: CASSGYSGASTDTQYF.

The rearrangement uses TRBV18 and TRBJ2-7, with D uncertain. Germline V gene lookup returns CDR1 KGHSH and CDR2 LQKENI. The CDR3 runs 14 residues. Between the trimmed V and J ends, which lost 0 bases and 1 base, there was a span of 7 bases. The chain's CDR3 is CASSPPSRSYEQYF. The CDR3 coding sequence is TGTGCCAGCTCACCACCTTCACGGTCCTACGAGCAGTACTTC.

This clone occurred a few times. The chain is built from TRBV10-3 and TRBJ1-5; D not certain. The ends were cut back, 3 bases at V and 5 bases at J, with 5 bases in the middle. Germline loops: CDR1 ENHRY, CDR2 SYGVKD. The CDR3 length is 12 residues. CDR3 DNA: TGTGCCATCAGTGACATGGATCAGCCCCAGCATTTT. It codes for CAISDMDQPQHF.

The gene calls are TRBV6-1 and TRBJ2-7, with D unclear. Germline V gives CDR1 MNHNS, CDR2 SASEGT. The V end was cut by 7 bases, the J end by 2 bases, with 15 bases between. This CDR3 is built from 14 residues. The CDR3 here is CASTITPRTYEQYF. The CDR3 DNA reads as TGTGCCAGCACTATCACTCCGCGAACCTACGAGCAGTACTTC.

The chain has TRBV12-5 and TRBJ2-2, with TRBD1 matching over 8 bases. V shed 4 bases and J 0 bases; nucleotides not matched to a gene: 7. This CDR3 has 17 residues. Germline CDR1 and CDR2: LGHNT and FRNRAP. The CDR3 DNA follows: TGTGCTAGTGGTTGGACAGGGTCTACCACGAACACCGGGGAGCTGTTTTTT. Translated: CASGWTGSTTNTGELFF.

The CDR3 DNA is TGTGCCAGCAGCCCCCGAGGGTGCCTAGAAAAGACTGAAGCTTTCTTT. This translates into CASSPRGCLEKTEAFF. The J gene is TRBJ1-1, the V gene TRBV21-1. TRBV21-1 is given as a pseudogene. CDR3 length: 16 residues.

The chain employs TRBV2 and TRBJ2-5, with TRBD1 identical over 7 bases. The CDR3 contains 15 residues. V lost 4 bases, J lost 3 bases, and 8 bases stayed unmatched. The germline V gene has CDR1 SNHLY and CDR2 FYNNEI. CDR3 protein: CASSGLQGNEETQYF. DNA of the CDR3: TGTGCCAGCAGTGGCCTACAGGGGAACGAAGAGACCCAGTACTTC.

V usage is TRBV18 and J usage is TRBJ2-3; 9 bases are shared with TRBD1. V lost 6 bases and J lost 5; bases outside the gene matches: 9. Germline V gene data show CDR1 as KGHSH and CDR2 as LQKENI. The CDR3 is 15 amino acids. CDR3 DNA sequence: TGTGCCAGCTCGCAACAGGGGGCTCGGATAGATACGCAGTATTTT. It specifies CASSQQGARIDTQYF.

This chain joins TRBV9 and TRBJ1-2, with D hard to call. The V gene's germline CDR1 is SGDLS and CDR2 YYNGEE. The CDR3 is 14 residues long. V lost 0 bases, J lost 6 bases, and 12 bases lay in between. The CDR3 DNA sequence: TGTGCCAGCAGCGTAGCGACAAACTTCGATGGCTACACCTTC. This sequence encodes CASSVATNFDGYTF.

This clone was picked up a small number of times. The chain uses TRBV6-5 and TRBJ2-5; 8 nucleotides agree with TRBD1. The CDR3 runs to 15 residues. V shed 5 bases and J 3 bases; nucleotides not matched to a gene: 8. Germline loops: CDR1 MNHEY, CDR2 SVGAGI. CDR3 sequence: CASSRRTGWEETQYF. CDR3 in DNA: TGTGCCAGCAGTCGGAGGACAGGGTGGGAAGAGACCCAGTACTTC.

The chain couples TRBV28 to TRBJ1-1, with D uncertain. V gave up 7 bases and J gave up 5 bases, with 17 bases separating them. CDR3 length equals 14 residues. The germline V gene has CDR1 MDHEN and CDR2 SYDVKM. The CDR3 DNA reads TGTGCCAGCACCAAGGTAGGAGGAATAACTGAAGCTTTCTTT. Translation gives CASTKVGGITEAFF. The whole variable domain, filled in from reference TRBV28 and TRBJ1-1, reads DVKVTQSSRYLVKRTGEKVFLECVQDMDHENMFWYRQDPGLGLRLIYFSYDVKMKEKGDIPEGYSVSREKKERFSLILESASTNQTSMYLCASTKVGGITEAFFGQGTRLTVV.

The sample holds one count of this clone. The V call is TRBV18, the J call TRBJ2-5, with TRBD1 matching 9 bases. Germline V gives CDR1 KGHSH, CDR2 LQKENI. The junction had 3 bases not matched to a gene; V was cut back by 1 base and J by 0 bases. This CDR3 comprises 16 residues. The CDR3 nucleotides read TGTGCCAGCTCACCACTTGGGACAGGGCACCAAGAGACCCAGTACTTC. Its translation is CASSPLGTGHQETQYF.

This clone was counted only a few times. This chain links TRBV19 with TRBJ1-5; D gene unclear. The CDR3 runs 14 residues. V lost 9 bases, J lost 3 bases, and 15 bases lay in between. Germline lookup yields CDR1 LNHDA and CDR2 SQIVND (reference sequence). The CDR3 nucleotides read TGTGCCAGCACACCGGACCTTAACAATCAGCCCCAGCATTTT. Its protein is CASTPDLNNQPQHF.

The chain uses TRBV7-7 and TRBJ1-4; D possibly corresponds to TRBD1 (5 bases). CDR3 length: 15 amino acids. Germline V gene lookup returns CDR1 SSHAT and CDR2 FNYEAQ (reference sequence). Between the trimmed V and J ends, which lost 5 bases and 4 bases, there was a span of 14 bases. The CDR3 bases are TGTGCCAGCAGCCCCGGGGGTAGGGGTAATGAAAAACTGTTTTTT. Amino acid sequence: CASSPGGRGNEKLFF.

V gene TRBV5-4 combines with J gene TRBJ2-5, with D possibly called TRBD1 or TRBD2 (6 bases each). The CDR3 has 13 residues. The germline CDR1 and CDR2 sequences are SGHNT and YYREEE (reference sequence). Trimming removed 4 bases from V and 5 bases from J, with 12 bases in between. This CDR3 is CASSGGLGETQYF. The CDR3 DNA reads TGTGCCAGCAGCGGGGGGCTCGGCGAGACCCAGTACTTC.